This TCR beta chain was recorded in a study of blood T cell repertoires in COVID-19. Original processing notes: The authors estimated nucleated cell counts from reference gene primer amplification. Sequenced by immunoSEQ multiplex PCR; TCRdb stores in-frame clones only, minus some. Clone size and the V and J calls come from that table; the DNA yielded D and trimming. Counted here are over 350,000 clones, roughly 90% occurring once; the ten biggest clones make up roughly 0.97%. A single count supports this clone. Study members were between roughly 18 and 90 years old and lived in 25 or so US regions. The sample consisted of PBMCs or T cells enriched from blood (not recorded which). The receptor was isolated from a woman aged 30 to 39 with acute COVID-19.

The CDR3 nucleotides are TGTGCCAGCTCCAGAGGGGGGGAACAGCCCCAGCATTTT. Amino acid sequence: CASSRGGEQPQHF. The V and J genes are TRBV7-2 and TRBJ1-5; tentative D call: TRBD1 (6 bases). Germline V gene data show CDR1 as SGHTA and CDR2 as FQGNSA. V shed 8 bases and J shed 7 bases, with 15 bases lying between them. The CDR3 is made up of 13 amino acids. Full variable domain (remainder filled in from reference TRBV7-2 and TRBJ1-5): GAGVSQSPSNKVTEKGKDVELRCDPISGHTALYWYRQSLGQGLEFLIYFQGNSAPDKSGLPSDRFSAERTGGSVSTLTIQRTQQEDSAVYLCASSRGGEQPQHFGDGTRLSIL.